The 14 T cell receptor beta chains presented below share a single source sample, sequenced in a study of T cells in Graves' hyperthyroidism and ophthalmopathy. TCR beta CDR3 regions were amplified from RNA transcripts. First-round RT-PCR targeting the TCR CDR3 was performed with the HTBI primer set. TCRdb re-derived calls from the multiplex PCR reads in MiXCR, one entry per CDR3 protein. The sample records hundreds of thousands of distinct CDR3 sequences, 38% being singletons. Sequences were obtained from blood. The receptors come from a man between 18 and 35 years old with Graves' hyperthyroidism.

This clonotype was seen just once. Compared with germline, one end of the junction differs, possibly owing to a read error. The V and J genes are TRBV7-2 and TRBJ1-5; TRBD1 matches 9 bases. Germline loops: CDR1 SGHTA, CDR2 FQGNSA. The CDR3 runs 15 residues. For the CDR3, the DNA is TGCGCCAGCAGCCAAGACCGGACAGGGGTTCAGCCCCAGCATTTT. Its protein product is CASSQDRTGVQPQHF.

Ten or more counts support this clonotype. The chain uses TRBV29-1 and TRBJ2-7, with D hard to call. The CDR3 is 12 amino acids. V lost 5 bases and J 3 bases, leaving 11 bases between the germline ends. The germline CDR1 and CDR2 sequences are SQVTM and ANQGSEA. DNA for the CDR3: TGCAGCGTTTTAGTGATAGGCTACGAGCAGTACTTC. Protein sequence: CSVLVIGYEQYF.

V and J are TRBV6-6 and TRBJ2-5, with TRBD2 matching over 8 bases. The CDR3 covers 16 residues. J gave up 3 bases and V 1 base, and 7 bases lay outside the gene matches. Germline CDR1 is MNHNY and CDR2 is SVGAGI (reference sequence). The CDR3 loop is CASSYYGGGQEETQYF. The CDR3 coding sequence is TGTGCCAGCAGTTACTACGGCGGGGGGCAGGAAGAGACCCAGTACTTC.

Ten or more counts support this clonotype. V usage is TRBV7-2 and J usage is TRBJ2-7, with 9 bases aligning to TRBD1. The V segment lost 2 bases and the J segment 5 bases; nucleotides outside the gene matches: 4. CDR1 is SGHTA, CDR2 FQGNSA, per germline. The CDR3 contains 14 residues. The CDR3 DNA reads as TGTGCCAGCAGCTTACTCGGGACAGGGAACGAGCAGTACTTC. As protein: CASSLLGTGNEQYF. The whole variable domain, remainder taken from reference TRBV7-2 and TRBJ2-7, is GAGVSQSPSNKVTEKGKDVELRCDPISGHTALYWYRQSLGQGLEFLIYFQGNSAPDKSGLPSDRFSAERTGGSVSTLTIQRTQQEDSAVYLCASSLLGTGNEQYFGPGTRLTVT.

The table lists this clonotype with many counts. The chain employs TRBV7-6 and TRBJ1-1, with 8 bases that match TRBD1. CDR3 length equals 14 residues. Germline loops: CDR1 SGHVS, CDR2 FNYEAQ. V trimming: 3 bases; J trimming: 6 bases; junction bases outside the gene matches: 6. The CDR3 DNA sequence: TGTGCCAGCAGCTTCGGACAGGGTATCGCTGAAGCTTTCTTT. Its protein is CASSFGQGIAEAFF.

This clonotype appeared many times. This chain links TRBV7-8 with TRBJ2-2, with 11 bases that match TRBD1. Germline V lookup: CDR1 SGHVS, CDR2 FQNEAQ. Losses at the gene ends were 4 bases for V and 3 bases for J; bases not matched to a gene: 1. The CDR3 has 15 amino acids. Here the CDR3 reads CASSSGQGDTGELFF. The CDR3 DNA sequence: TGTGCCAGCAGCTCGGGACAGGGGGACACCGGGGAGCTGTTTTTT.

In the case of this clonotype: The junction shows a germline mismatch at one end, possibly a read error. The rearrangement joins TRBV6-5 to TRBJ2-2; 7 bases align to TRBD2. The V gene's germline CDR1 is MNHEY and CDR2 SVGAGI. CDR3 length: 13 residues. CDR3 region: CAISYGRTGELFF. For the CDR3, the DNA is TGTGCCATCAGTTACGGGAGGACCGGGGAGCTGTTTTTT.

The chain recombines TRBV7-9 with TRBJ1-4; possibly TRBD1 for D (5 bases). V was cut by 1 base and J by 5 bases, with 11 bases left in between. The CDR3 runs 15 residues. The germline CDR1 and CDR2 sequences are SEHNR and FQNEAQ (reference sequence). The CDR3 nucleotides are TGTGCCAGCAGCTTAGGGGAATGGGGCAATGAAAAACTGTTTTTT. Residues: CASSLGEWGNEKLFF.

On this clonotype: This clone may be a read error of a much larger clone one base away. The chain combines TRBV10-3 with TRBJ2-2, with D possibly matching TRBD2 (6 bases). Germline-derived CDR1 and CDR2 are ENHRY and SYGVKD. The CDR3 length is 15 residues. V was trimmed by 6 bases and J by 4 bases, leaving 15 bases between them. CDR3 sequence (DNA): TGTGCCATCAGCCGGAAAGCTAGCGCCACCGGGGAGCTGTTTTTT. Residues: CAISRKASATGELFF.

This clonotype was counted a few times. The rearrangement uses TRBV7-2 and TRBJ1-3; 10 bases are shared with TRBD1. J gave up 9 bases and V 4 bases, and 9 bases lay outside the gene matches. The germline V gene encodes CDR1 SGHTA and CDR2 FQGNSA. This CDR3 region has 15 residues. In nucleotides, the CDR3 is TGTGCCAGCAGCTCATCGATTGGACAGGGGGGCACCATATATTTT. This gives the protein CASSSSIGQGGTIYF.

CDR3 coding DNA: TGTGCCAGCAGTGTCACAGGGATCGACTATGGCTACACCTTC. This codes for CASSVTGIDYGYTF. V gene TRBV6-1 combines with J gene TRBJ1-2; D may be TRBD1 (6 bases). CDR1 and CDR2 from the germline V gene are MNHNS and SASEGT. Trimming pared 4 bases from V and 3 bases from J, leaving 12 bases between. The CDR3 loop spans 14 amino acids.

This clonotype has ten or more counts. Here the CDR3 DNA reads TGCAGTGCCGAGGGCGGCTACTCCTACGAGCAGTACTTC. Translation: CSAEGGYSYEQYF. This chain connects TRBV20-1 to TRBJ2-7; D may be TRBD2 (5 bases). Germline CDR1 and CDR2: DFQATT and SNEGSKA (reference sequence). With 6 bases removed from V and 0 bases from J, the gap between germline ends came to 12 bases. The CDR3 totals 13 residues.

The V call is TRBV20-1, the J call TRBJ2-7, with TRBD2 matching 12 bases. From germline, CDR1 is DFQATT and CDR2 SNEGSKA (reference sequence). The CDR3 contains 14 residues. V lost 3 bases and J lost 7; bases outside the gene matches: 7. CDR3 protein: CSARRLAGGNEQYF. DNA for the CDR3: TGCAGTGCTAGGAGGCTAGCGGGAGGGAATGAGCAGTACTTC.

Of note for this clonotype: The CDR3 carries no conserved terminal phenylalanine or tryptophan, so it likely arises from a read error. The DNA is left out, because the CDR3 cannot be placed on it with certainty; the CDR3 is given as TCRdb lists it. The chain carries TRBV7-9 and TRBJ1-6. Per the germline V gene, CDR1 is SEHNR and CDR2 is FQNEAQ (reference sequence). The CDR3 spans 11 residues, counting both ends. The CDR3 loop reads CASSLALKGSS.